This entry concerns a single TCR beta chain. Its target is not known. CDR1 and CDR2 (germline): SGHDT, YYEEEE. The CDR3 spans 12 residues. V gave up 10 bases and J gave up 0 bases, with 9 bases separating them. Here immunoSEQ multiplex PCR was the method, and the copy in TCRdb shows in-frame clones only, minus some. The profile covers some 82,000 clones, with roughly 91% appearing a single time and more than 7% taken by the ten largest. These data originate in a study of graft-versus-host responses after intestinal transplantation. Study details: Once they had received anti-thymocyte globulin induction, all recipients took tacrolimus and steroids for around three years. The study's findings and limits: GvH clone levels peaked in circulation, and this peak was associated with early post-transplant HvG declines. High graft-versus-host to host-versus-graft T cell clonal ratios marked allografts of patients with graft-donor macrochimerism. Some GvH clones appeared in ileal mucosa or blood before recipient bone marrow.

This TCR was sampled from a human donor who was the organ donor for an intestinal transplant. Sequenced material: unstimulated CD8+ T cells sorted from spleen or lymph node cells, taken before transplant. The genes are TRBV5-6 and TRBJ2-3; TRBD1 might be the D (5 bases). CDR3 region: CAAGPSTDTQYF. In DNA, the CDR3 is TGTGCCGCAGGGCCTAGCACAGATACGCAGTATTTT.